This is a list of T cell receptor beta chains from one sample in a study of shared clonotypes between healthy human individuals. Assay used: immunoSEQ multiplex PCR; TCRdb lists only in-frame clones, some missing. The repertoire holds about 2 million clones, approximately 94% seen once, with about 1.1% in the top ten. Sample: naive CD8+ T cells sorted from blood. The receptor set was obtained from a man aged 18 to 30 in good health. Both conserved end residues are part of each CDR3. D genes are given only for firm matches. Some rows mark clone size as missing; the rest say once, few, many or name a class of expanded clone.

TRBV7-9,TRBJ1-2,-,TRBD1,TGTGCCAGCAGCTTAGGCGAGCAGGGGGCTGACTATGGCTACACCTTC,CASSLGEQGADYGYTF
TRBV9,TRBJ2-5,-,TRBD1,TGTGCCAGCAGCGTACAGGGGGCTGAGACCCAGTACTTC,CASSVQGAETQYF
TRBV9,TRBJ1-6,-,-,TGTGCCAGCAGCGGGAGGGAGCCTAATTCACCCCTCCACTTT,CASSGREPNSPLHF
TRBV6-1,TRBJ2-7,-,TRBD2,TGTGCCAGCAGCTTAGCGGGGACCTACGAGCAGTACTTC,CASSLAGTYEQYF
TRBV5-1,TRBJ2-1,once,TRBD2,TGCGCCAGCAGCTTGGAAACGGGAGGGCCTCATGAGCAGTTCTTC,CASSLETGGPHEQFF
TRBV5-1,TRBJ2-2,-,TRBD2,TGCGCCAGCAGGCCGCCTAGCGGGGGGACCGGGGAGCTGTCTTTT,CASRPPSGGTGELSF
TRBV13,TRBJ2-3,-,-,TGTGCCAGCAGCGACTCCAGAGTTACAGATACGCAGTATTTT,CASSDSRVTDTQYF
TRBV7-8,TRBJ1-2,-,TRBD1,TGTGCCAGCAGCCCCCGAGACAGGGCCTATGGCTACACCTTC,CASSPRDRAYGYTF
TRBV11-2,TRBJ2-3,-,-,TGTGCCAGCAGCCCCGGTTCAGATACGCAGTATTTT,CASSPGSDTQYF
TRBV6-1,TRBJ1-6,-,-,TGTGCCAGCAGTGAAGCTGAGGGACTGGTTTATAATTCACCCCTCCACTTT,CASSEAEGLVYNSPLHF
TRBV28,TRBJ1-5,-,TRBD1,TGTGCCAGCAGTTCTAGGACAGGGCATCAGCCCCAGCATTTT,CASSSRTGHQPQHF
TRBV4-1,TRBJ2-3,-,TRBD2,TGCGCCAGCAGCCAAGATCAGTCGGGACTAGCGCCGACAGATACGCAGTATTTT,CASSQDQSGLAPTDTQYF
TRBV28,TRBJ2-1,-,-,TGTGCCAGCAGTTTATACGGGGGTGAGCAGTTCTTC,CASSLYGGEQFF
TRBV7-8,TRBJ1-2,-,-,TGTGCCAGCAGCTTAGCGCTGGGGGCTCGATATGGCTACACCTTC,CASSLALGARYGYTF
TRBV18,TRBJ2-3,-,TRBD2,TGTGCCAGCTCACCAGGAGCGGGAGCGGTAGATACGCAGTATTTT,CASSPGAGAVDTQYF
TRBV27,TRBJ2-7,-,-,TGTGCCAGCAGTTTACAGGCTCCCTACGAGCAGTACTTC,CASSLQAPYEQYF
TRBV30,TRBJ2-7,-,-,TGTGCCTGGAGTGTCTCTGGTACATCCTACGAGCAGTACTTC,CAWSVSGTSYEQYF
TRBV2,TRBJ2-3,-,-,TGTGCCAGCAGCGCCCCGCGTCAGACCTCGGCAGATACGCAGTATTTT,CASSAPRQTSADTQYF
TRBV5-1,TRBJ1-2,once,TRBD1,TGCGCCAGCAGCTTGAGGACAGGCGAGGTGCACACCTTC,CASSLRTGEVHTF
TRBV5-5,TRBJ2-2,-,-,TGTGCCAGCAGCTTCCGTGTCAGGGCGAACACCGGGGAGCTGTTTTTT,CASSFRVRANTGELFF
TRBV9,TRBJ1-2,-,-,TGTGCCAGCAGCCAAGGGGCCCAGGTTCATAACTATGGCTACACCTTC,CASSQGAQVHNYGYTF
TRBV9,TRBJ2-2,-,-,TGTGCCAGCAGTCCCGCCCCGGCCGGGGAGCTGTTTTTT,CASSPAPAGELFF